This TCR beta chain was recovered during a study of blood T cell repertoires in COVID-19. Seattle participants joined during active infection and were tracked over time. V lost 5 bases to trimming and J lost 1 base, with 12 bases between them. The germline V gene encodes CDR1 SQVTM and CDR2 ANQGSEA. This CDR3 is built from 13 residues. Profiling relied on immunoSEQ multiplex PCR, and the TCRdb table lists in-frame clones only, not all of them. The sample records 55,000 or so clones, about nine tenths being singletons. The sequence was obtained from a man aged 35-49 years with COVID-19, enrolled during active disease. The chain joins TRBV29-1 to TRBJ2-7; D is possibly TRBD2 (5 bases). The sequenced material came from peripheral blood. CDR3 in DNA: TGCAGCGTTCTCGGGGTAAGGTCCTACGAGCAGTACTTC. Translating gives CSVLGVRSYEQYF.